The 12 T cell receptor beta chains listed next were all sequenced from one sample in a study of breast tumors, draining lymph nodes, adjacent tissues. MiXCR was run by TCRdb on the multiplex PCR reads, yielding one entry per CDR3 protein. In the table there are 47,000 or so distinct CDR3 sequences, roughly 24% of which are singletons. The sample comprised breast tumor tissue. The source is a female donor with breast cancer. Some clones in this sample may be carry-over from other donors' samples.

This clonotype was counted at least ten times. This chain connects TRBV12-3 or TRBV12-4 to TRBJ2-7; no clear D gene. This CDR3 has 12 amino acids. Trimming stripped 8 bases from V and 2 bases from J, with 10 bases between. CDR3 protein: CASRIGAYEQYF. The CDR3 nucleotides read TGTGCCAGCCGAATCGGAGCCTACGAGCAGTACTTC.

This clonotype was seen ten or more times. The V call is TRBV27, the J call TRBJ1-2, with D possibly TRBD1 on 5 matching bases. Germline V gene data show CDR1 as MNHEY and CDR2 as SMNVEV (reference sequence). The V end lost 5 bases, the J end lost 5 bases, and 15 bases lay between the germline ends. This CDR3 region has 14 residues. CDR3 residues: CASSPRTGEYGYTF. The CDR3 DNA follows: TGTGCCAGCAGTCCCAGAACGGGGGAGTATGGCTACACCTTC.

Ten or more counts support this clonotype. The chain carries TRBV6-1 and TRBJ2-5; 11 nucleotides match TRBD2. Losses at the gene ends were 2 bases for V and 5 bases for J; bases not matched to a gene: 10. The germline gives CDR1 MNHNS, CDR2 SASEGT. The length of the CDR3 is 17 residues. Here the CDR3 DNA reads TGTGCCAGCAGTGAATGGAGTAGCGGGGGGGCCGAGGAGACCCAGTACTTC. It yields the protein CASSEWSSGGAEETQYF.

J is TRBJ2-1 and V is TRBV5-1; 11 positions match TRBD2. From germline, CDR1 is SGHRS and CDR2 YFSETQ. The V segment lost 4 bases and the J segment 0 bases; nucleotides outside the gene matches: 6. CDR3 size: 17 residues. Here the CDR3 DNA reads TGCGCCAGCAGCGAGCGGACTAGCGGGCACTCCTACAATGAGCAGTTCTTC. Its protein is CASSERTSGHSYNEQFF.

The chain couples TRBV19 to TRBJ1-1; a weak D match, TRBD1 (5 bases). The V gene lost 7 bases and the J gene lost 1 base, with 10 bases spanning the gap. The V gene's germline CDR1 is LNHDA and CDR2 SQIVND (reference sequence). The CDR3 is made up of 13 amino acids. The CDR3 region has the DNA TGTGCCAGTACCCGGGGACCGAACACTGAAGCTTTCTTT. Translation: CASTRGPNTEAFF.

This clonotype was detected a few times. The rearrangement joins TRBV19 to TRBJ2-5; TRBD1 matches 7 bases. The germline CDR1 and CDR2 sequences are LNHDA and SQIVND (reference sequence). The CDR3 is made up of 13 amino acids. The trim removed 4 bases at V and 3 bases at J, leaving 2 bases unmatched. CDR3 nucleotide sequence: TGTGCCAGTAGTACCGGACAGGAAGAGACCCAGTACTTC. Translation: CASSTGQEETQYF.

This clonotype was seen many times. The V and J genes are TRBV20-1 and TRBJ1-5; the D gene is possibly TRBD1 (5 bases). V was cut by 6 bases and J by 6 bases, with 15 bases left in between. Germline assignment: CDR1 DFQATT and CDR2 SNEGSKA (reference sequence). The length of the CDR3 is 13 residues. CDR3 sequence reads: CSAWGGVGQPQHF. The CDR3 DNA reads as TGCAGTGCCTGGGGAGGGGTGGGTCAGCCCCAGCATTTT.

This clonotype appeared a few times. The chain uses TRBV19 and TRBJ2-5; D may be TRBD2 (5 bases). CDR1 is LNHDA, CDR2 SQIVND, per germline (reference sequence). This CDR3 has 14 residues. Trimming cost V 11 bases and J 4 bases, with 20 bases left between them. CDR3 protein: CASRMGRSGETQYF. CDR3 DNA: TGTGCCTCTAGGATGGGGAGAAGCGGAGAGACCCAGTACTTC.

The chain is built from TRBV20-1 and TRBJ1-3; D ambiguous. Germline lookup yields CDR1 DFQATT and CDR2 SNEGSKA (reference sequence). The CDR3 covers 11 residues. This CDR3 reads CRAGTGNTIYF. Written as DNA, the CDR3 is TGCAGGGCGGGGACTGGAAACACCATATATTTT.

This clonotype was seen at least ten times. The chain carries TRBV24-1 and TRBJ2-3; D remains unclear. The germline V and J ends were trimmed by 0 bases and 1 base, with 10 bases remaining between them. CDR1 is KGHDR and CDR2 is SFDVKD in the germline V gene. The length of the CDR3 is 16 residues. CDR3 sequence (DNA): TGTGCCACCAGTGATTTGCAGCGCGTAGGCACAGATACGCAGTATTTT. Translated: CATSDLQRVGTDTQYF.

By sample share, this clonotype is medium-sized. This sequence joins TRBV7-3 and TRBJ2-7; no clear D. Germline V gives CDR1 SGHTA, CDR2 FQGTGA. The CDR3 runs 16 residues. Trimming removed 1 base from V and 0 bases from J, with 13 bases in between. CDR3 protein: CASSLIGEPGSYEQYF. The CDR3 DNA sequence: TGTGCCAGCAGCTTAATTGGCGAGCCGGGCTCCTACGAGCAGTACTTC.

V and J are TRBV2 and TRBJ2-7; TRBD1 is a possible D gene (5 bases). V was shortened by 1 base and J by 3 bases, with 10 bases between the two germline ends. The CDR3 length is 14 residues. Germline-derived CDR1 and CDR2 are SNHLY and FYNNEI. The CDR3 nucleotides are TGTGCCAGCAGTGAAGTCAGGGAAGGCTACGAGCAGTACTTC. It translates to CASSEVREGYEQYF.